Following are 20 T cell receptor beta chains from one sample sequenced in a study of cytomegalovirus exposure and HLA in healthy donors. Amplification used 60 Vbeta primers and 13 Jbeta primers. TCRdb's copy holds only in-frame clones and misses some; the assay was immunoSEQ multiplex PCR. The sample consists of some 200,000 clones, about 77% of them appearing once. The sequenced material came from PBMCs. The receptors derive from a woman aged 25 to 45 in good health and CMV-seronegative.

This chain uses TRBV25-1 with TRBJ1-2; TRBD1 agrees at 8 bases. V gave up 1 base and J gave up 8 bases; unmatched junction bases: 12. Germline V lookup: CDR1 MGHDK, CDR2 SYGVNS. The CDR3 sequence is 16 residues long. In DNA, the CDR3 is TGTGCCAGCAGTGAATTTCTGGGACAGGCTTTCTCCGGCTACACCTTC. It translates to CASSEFLGQAFSGYTF.

As DNA, the CDR3 is TGTGCCAGCAGCTATTGGGACAGGGGGGCCGGGGAGCTGTTTTTT. This codes for CASSYWDRGAGELFF. The V and J genes are TRBV28 and TRBJ2-2; TRBD1 matches at 11 bases. Germline CDR1 is MDHEN and CDR2 is SYDVKM. CDR3 length equals 15 residues. V shed 6 bases, J shed 6 bases, and the junction held 6 bases outside the gene matches. The full variable domain, in which reference TRBV28 and TRBJ2-2 provide the parts outside the CDR3, is DVKVTQSSRYLVKRTGEKVFLECVQDMDHENMFWYRQDPGLGLRLIYFSYDVKMKEKGDIPEGYSVSREKKERFSLILESASTNQTSMYLCASSYWDRGAGELFFGEGSRLTVL.

This clone occurred a few times. This chain connects TRBV2 to TRBJ1-6; no firm D call. CDR3 size: 12 residues. The germline V gene has CDR1 SNHLY and CDR2 FYNNEI. V dropped 9 bases and J dropped 11 bases, with 14 bases sitting between them. This CDR3 is CARSGEGPPLHF. DNA for the CDR3: TGTGCCAGATCAGGTGAAGGTCCACCCCTCCACTTT. The whole variable domain, filled in from reference TRBV2 and TRBJ1-6, reads EPEVTQTPSHQVTQMGQEVILRCVPISNHLYFYWYRQILGQKVEFLVSFYNNEISEKSEIFDDQFSVERPDGSNFTLKIRSTKLEDSAMYFCARSGEGPPLHFGNGTRLTVT.

This chain connects TRBV6-1 to TRBJ1-1, with D possibly matching TRBD1 (6 bases). This CDR3 is built from 15 residues. Deletions cut 0 bases from V and 0 bases from J, with 8 bases between. Per the germline V gene, CDR1 is MNHNS and CDR2 is SASEGT. CDR3 protein: CASSEARGLNTEAFF. CDR3 nucleotides: TGTGCCAGCAGTGAAGCCAGGGGCCTGAACACTGAAGCTTTCTTT.

This clone was picked up a small number of times. This chain links TRBV7-9 with TRBJ1-2; TRBD1 aligns across 8 bases. Unmatched junction bases numbered 7, after V lost 5 bases and J lost 8 bases. The CDR3 loop spans 13 amino acids. CDR1 is SEHNR and CDR2 is FQNEAQ in the germline V gene (reference sequence). In DNA form, the CDR3 reads TGTGCCAGCAGCCAGGGGGCATTGGAAGGCTACACCTTC. Translating gives CASSQGALEGYTF.

Only a few counts were recorded for this clone. V gene TRBV27 combines with J gene TRBJ2-7; 7 bases agree with TRBD1. Germline V gives CDR1 MNHEY, CDR2 SMNVEV (reference sequence). The V gene end was trimmed by 6 bases and the J gene end by 4 bases; junction bases not matched to a gene: 9. The CDR3 is 14 residues long. The CDR3 nucleotides are TGTGCCAGCAGAGACCGGGACAGACTTTACGAGCAGTACTTC. Its protein is CASRDRDRLYEQYF.

The chain carries TRBV6-1 and TRBJ2-3; 7 bases are shared with TRBD2. V lost 2 bases, J lost 2 bases, and 10 bases stayed unmatched. The CDR3 is 17 amino acids. Germline-derived CDR1 and CDR2 are MNHNS and SASEGT. CDR3 in DNA: TGTGCCAGCAGTGAAAATCCGGTAGCGGGTTTCACAGATACGCAGTATTTT. It is translated as CASSENPVAGFTDTQYF.

This chain connects TRBV19 to TRBJ2-7; a possible D gene is TRBD1 (6 bases). Germline V gene data show CDR1 as LNHDA and CDR2 as SQIVND (reference sequence). The V gene lost 1 base and the J gene lost 7 bases, with 14 bases spanning the gap. The length of the CDR3 is 14 residues. In DNA form, the CDR3 reads TGTGCCAGTAGTATAGCCAGGACAGTCGGGGAGCAGTACTTC. Amino acid sequence: CASSIARTVGEQYF.

This chain links TRBV27 with TRBJ2-1; D is possibly TRBD1 (6 bases). This CDR3 has 16 amino acids. Trimming left V 5 bases short and J 6 bases short, with 20 bases between. CDR1 and CDR2 (germline): MNHEY, SMNVEV (reference sequence). This chain's CDR3 is CASSPSDRIPGNEQFF. In DNA, the CDR3 is TGTGCCAGCAGTCCATCGGACAGAATTCCGGGCAATGAGCAGTTCTTC.

There are a few counts of this clone. V and J are TRBV18 and TRBJ1-4; 7 bases map to TRBD1. V dropped 6 bases and J dropped 7; count of bases not matched to a gene: 8. The CDR3 runs 14 residues. CDR1 KGHSH and CDR2 LQKENI come from the germline V gene. In DNA form, the CDR3 reads TGTGCCAGCTCCCAGGGGGGAACAGGTGAAAAACTGTTTTTT. This gives the protein CASSQGGTGEKLFF.

This chain links TRBV5-1 with TRBJ2-5, with unresolved D. CDR1 SGHRS and CDR2 YFSETQ come from the germline V gene. V was pared by 0 bases and J by 9 bases, with 9 bases between. The CDR3 is 12 amino acids. The CDR3 spells CASSLGTEAQYF. In DNA form, the CDR3 reads TGCGCCAGCAGCTTGGGTACCGAGGCCCAGTACTTC.

This chain uses TRBV29-1 with TRBJ2-2; TRBD1 agrees at 8 bases. This CDR3 contains 14 residues. CDR1 is SQVTM, CDR2 ANQGSEA, per germline. Trimming removed 7 bases from V and 4 bases from J; junction bases left unmatched: 8. CDR3 region: CSASTGVVTGELFF. The CDR3 DNA sequence: TGCAGCGCATCGACAGGGGTAGTCACCGGGGAGCTGTTTTTT.

The gene calls are TRBV30 and TRBJ1-3, with 8 bases matching TRBD1. This CDR3 is 15 amino acids long. Per the germline V gene, CDR1 is GTSNPN and CDR2 is SVGIG (reference sequence). Trimming took 1 base from V and 0 from J; bases not matched to a gene: 2. The CDR3 is CAWSGTGISGNTIYF. DNA of the CDR3: TGTGCCTGGAGTGGGACAGGGATCTCTGGAAACACCATATATTTT.

The V call is TRBV5-6, the J call TRBJ1-1; TRBD1 agrees at 7 bases. CDR1 is SGHDT and CDR2 is YYEEEE in the germline V gene. The V gene end was trimmed by 4 bases and the J gene end by 3 bases; junction bases not matched to a gene: 6. The CDR3 has 14 residues. The CDR3, as DNA: TGTGCCAGCAGCACGGGACAGCGCGACACTGAAGCTTTCTTT. Amino acids: CASSTGQRDTEAFF.

The rearrangement joins TRBV7-9 to TRBJ1-4; 7 bases are a match to TRBD1. V lost 2 bases and J lost 8; bases outside the gene matches: 5. Germline lookup yields CDR1 SEHNR and CDR2 FQNEAQ (reference sequence). This CDR3 region has 14 residues. The CDR3 nucleotides read TGTGCCAGCAGCTTAAGGGGGCTGGGGGAAAAACTGTTTTTT. Translated, it gives CASSLRGLGEKLFF.

This chain links TRBV6-1 with TRBJ2-5, with 8 bases fitting TRBD2. The CDR3 has 13 residues. Per germline, CDR1 MNHNS and CDR2 SASEGT. Trimming took 8 bases from V and 2 from J; bases not matched to a gene: 4. The CDR3 DNA reads TGTGCCAGCGGGGGACTAGAACAAGAGACCCAGTACTTC. Translation: CASGGLEQETQYF.

This chain joins TRBV4-1 and TRBJ2-7, with D unresolved. The V gene's germline CDR1 is MGHRA and CDR2 YSYEKL. V was pared by 1 base and J by 5 bases, with 12 bases between. The CDR3 totals 14 residues. CDR3: CASSQATTAHEQYF. In DNA, the CDR3 is TGCGCCAGCAGCCAAGCAACTACGGCCCACGAGCAGTACTTC.

The chain joins TRBV6-5 to TRBJ2-2; TRBD1 agrees at 7 bases. The V gene's germline CDR1 is MNHEY and CDR2 SVGAGI. Trimming at V came to 2 bases and at J to 9 bases, leaving 3 bases not matched to a gene. This CDR3 contains 13 residues. The CDR3 DNA reads TGTGCCAGCAGTTACGACAGGGTCCGGGAGCTGTTTTTT. This encodes CASSYDRVRELFF.

The chain carries TRBV21-1 and TRBJ2-1; TRBD1 is taken as the D call from the table, unchecked against the DNA. TRBV21-1 is flagged as a pseudogene. The CDR3 contains 17 residues. CDR3: CASRERGEGTGEYEQFF. CDR3 nucleotide sequence: TGTGCCAGCAGAGAAAGAGGGGAGGGGACAGGGGAGTATGAGCAGTTCTTC.

This chain connects TRBV29-1 to TRBJ2-3; D perhaps matches TRBD2 (5 bases). V lost 3 bases, J lost 4 bases, and 5 bases lay in between. The CDR3 contains 11 residues. Germline values: CDR1 SQVTM, CDR2 ANQGSEA. CDR3 amino acids: CSVERADTQYF. CDR3 DNA sequence: TGCAGCGTTGAGAGGGCAGATACGCAGTATTTT.